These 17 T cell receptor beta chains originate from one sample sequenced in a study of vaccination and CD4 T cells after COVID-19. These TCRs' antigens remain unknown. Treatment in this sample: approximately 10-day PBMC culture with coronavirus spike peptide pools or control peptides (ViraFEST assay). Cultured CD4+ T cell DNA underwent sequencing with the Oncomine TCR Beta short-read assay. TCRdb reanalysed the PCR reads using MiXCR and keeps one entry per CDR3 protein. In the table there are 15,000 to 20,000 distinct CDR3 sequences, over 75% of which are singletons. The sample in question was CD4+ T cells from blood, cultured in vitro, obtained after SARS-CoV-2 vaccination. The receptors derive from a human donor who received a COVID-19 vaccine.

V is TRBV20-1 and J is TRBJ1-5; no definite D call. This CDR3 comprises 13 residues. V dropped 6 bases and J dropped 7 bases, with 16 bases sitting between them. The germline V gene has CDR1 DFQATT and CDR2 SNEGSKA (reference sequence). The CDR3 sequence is CSARAALEQPQHF. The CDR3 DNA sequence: TGCAGTGCCCGGGCAGCCTTGGAGCAGCCCCAGCATTTT.

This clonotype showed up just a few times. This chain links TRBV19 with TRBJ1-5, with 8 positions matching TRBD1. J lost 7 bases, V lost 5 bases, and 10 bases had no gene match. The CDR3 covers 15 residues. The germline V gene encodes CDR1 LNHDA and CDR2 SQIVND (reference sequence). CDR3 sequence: CASSPDREFRQPQHF. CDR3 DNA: TGTGCCAGTAGTCCGGACAGGGAATTTCGACAGCCCCAGCATTTT.

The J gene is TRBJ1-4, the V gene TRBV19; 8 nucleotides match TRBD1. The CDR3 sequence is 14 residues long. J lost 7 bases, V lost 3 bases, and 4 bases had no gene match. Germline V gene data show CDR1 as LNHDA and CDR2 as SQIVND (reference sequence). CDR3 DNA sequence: TGTGCCAGTAGTATCCCGACAGGGGCTGAAAAACTGTTTTTT. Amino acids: CASSIPTGAEKLFF.

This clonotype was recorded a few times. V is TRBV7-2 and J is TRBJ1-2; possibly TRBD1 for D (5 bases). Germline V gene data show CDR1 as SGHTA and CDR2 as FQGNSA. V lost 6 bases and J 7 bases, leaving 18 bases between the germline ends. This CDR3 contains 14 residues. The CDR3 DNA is TGTGCCAGCAGTTTAACGGTGGGGGGAGGTGGCTACACCTTC. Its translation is CASSLTVGGGGYTF.

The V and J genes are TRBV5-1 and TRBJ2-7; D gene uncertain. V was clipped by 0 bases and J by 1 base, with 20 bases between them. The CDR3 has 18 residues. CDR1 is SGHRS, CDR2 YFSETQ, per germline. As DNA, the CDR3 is TGCGCCAGCAGCTTGGAGGCCGGCGGAACAAAGTTTTCCTACGAGCAGTACTTC. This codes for CASSLEAGGTKFSYEQYF.

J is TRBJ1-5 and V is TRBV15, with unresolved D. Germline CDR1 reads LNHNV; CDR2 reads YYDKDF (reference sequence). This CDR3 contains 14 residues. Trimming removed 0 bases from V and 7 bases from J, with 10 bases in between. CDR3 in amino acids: CATSREFGGQPQHF. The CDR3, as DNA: TGTGCCACCAGCAGAGAATTCGGAGGACAGCCCCAGCATTTT.

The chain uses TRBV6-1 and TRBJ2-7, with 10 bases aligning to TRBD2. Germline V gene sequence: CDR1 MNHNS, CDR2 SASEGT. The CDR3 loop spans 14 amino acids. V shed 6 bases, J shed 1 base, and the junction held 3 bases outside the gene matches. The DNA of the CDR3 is TGTGCCAGCAGGGCTAGCGGGGGATCCTACGAGCAGTACTTC. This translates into CASRASGGSYEQYF.

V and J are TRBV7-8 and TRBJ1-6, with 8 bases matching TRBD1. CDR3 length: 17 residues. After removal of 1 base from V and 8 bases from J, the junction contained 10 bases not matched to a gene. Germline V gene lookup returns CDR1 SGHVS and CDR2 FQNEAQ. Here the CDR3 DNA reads TGTGCCAGCAGCTTAGTGCCGGGACAGGAGGATCATTCACCCCTCCACTTT. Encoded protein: CASSLVPGQEDHSPLHF.

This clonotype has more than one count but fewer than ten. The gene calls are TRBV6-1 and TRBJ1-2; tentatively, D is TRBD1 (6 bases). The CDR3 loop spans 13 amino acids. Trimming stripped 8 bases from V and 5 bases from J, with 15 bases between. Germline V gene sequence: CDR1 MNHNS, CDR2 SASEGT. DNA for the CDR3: TGTGCCAGCGGATACGGGACACTATATGGCTACACCTTC. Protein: CASGYGTLYGYTF.

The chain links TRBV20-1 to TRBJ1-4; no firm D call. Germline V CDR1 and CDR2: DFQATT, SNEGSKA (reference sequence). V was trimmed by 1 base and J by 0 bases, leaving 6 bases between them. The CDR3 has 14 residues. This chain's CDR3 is CSARGRTTNEKLFF. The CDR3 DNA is TGCAGTGCTAGAGGACGGACAACTAATGAAAAACTGTTTTTT.

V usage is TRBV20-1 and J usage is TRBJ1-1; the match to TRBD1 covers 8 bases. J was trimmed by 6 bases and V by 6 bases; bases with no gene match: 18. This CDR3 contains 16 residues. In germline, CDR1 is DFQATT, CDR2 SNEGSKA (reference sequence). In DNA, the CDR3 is TGCAGTGCCCAACACCATAGTCGGACAGGGTCCCCTGAAGCTTTCTTT. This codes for CSAQHHSRTGSPEAFF.

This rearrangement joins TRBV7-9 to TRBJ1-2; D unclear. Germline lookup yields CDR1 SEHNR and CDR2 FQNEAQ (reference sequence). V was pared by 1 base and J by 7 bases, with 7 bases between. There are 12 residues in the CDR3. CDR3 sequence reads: CASSLGVPGYTF. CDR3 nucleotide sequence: TGTGCCAGCAGCTTAGGAGTACCTGGCTACACCTTC. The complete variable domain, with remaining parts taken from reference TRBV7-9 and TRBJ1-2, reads DTGVSQNPRHKITKRGQNVTFRCDPISEHNRLYWYRQTLGQGPEFLTYFQNEAQLEKSRLLSDRFSAERPKGSFSTLEIQRTEQGDSAMYLCASSLGVPGYTFGSGTRLTVV.

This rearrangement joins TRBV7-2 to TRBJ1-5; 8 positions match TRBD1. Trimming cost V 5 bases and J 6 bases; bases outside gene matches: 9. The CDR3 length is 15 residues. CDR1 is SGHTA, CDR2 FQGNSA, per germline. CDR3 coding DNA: TGTGCCAGCAGCCCGACAGGGGATGGTGTTCAGCCCCAGCATTTT. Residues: CASSPTGDGVQPQHF.

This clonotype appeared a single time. CDR3 nucleotide sequence: TGTGCCAGCAGCTTCTGGGATGGCTATGGCTACACCTTC. Translating it yields CASSFWDGYGYTF. This chain uses TRBV7-9 with TRBJ1-2; D call uncertain. Germline V gives CDR1 SEHNR, CDR2 FQNEAQ (reference sequence). The CDR3 is 13 amino acids. V was shortened by 3 bases and J by 4 bases, with 9 bases between the two germline ends. Using reference TRBV7-9 and TRBJ1-2 for the parts outside the CDR3, the full variable domain is DTGVSQNPRHKITKRGQNVTFRCDPISEHNRLYWYRQTLGQGPEFLTYFQNEAQLEKSRLLSDRFSAERPKGSFSTLEIQRTEQGDSAMYLCASSFWDGYGYTFGSGTRLTVV.

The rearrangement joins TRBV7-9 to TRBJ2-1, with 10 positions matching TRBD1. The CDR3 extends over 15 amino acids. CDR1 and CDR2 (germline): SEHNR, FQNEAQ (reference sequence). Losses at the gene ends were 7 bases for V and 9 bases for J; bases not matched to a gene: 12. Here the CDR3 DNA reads TGTGCCAGCACCCACGACAGGGGGCGAAGTAGTGAGCAGTTCTTC. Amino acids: CASTHDRGRSSEQFF.

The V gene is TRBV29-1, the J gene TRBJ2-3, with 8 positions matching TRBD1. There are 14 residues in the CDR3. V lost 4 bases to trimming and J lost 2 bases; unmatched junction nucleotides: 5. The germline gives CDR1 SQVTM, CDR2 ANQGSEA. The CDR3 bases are TGCAGCGTTGGACAGGGGATTTCCACAGATACGCAGTATTTT. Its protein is CSVGQGISTDTQYF.

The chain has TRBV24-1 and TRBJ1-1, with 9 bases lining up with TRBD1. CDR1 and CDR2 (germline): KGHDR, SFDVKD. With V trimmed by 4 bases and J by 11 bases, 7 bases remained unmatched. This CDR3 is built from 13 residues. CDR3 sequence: CATSDPGQGNAFF. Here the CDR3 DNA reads TGTGCCACCAGTGACCCCGGACAGGGGAACGCTTTCTTT.